This passage covers 10 T cell receptor beta chains from one sample sequenced in a study of OX40 agonist ivuxolimab in advanced cancers. Generated by immunoSEQ multiplex PCR, the TCRdb table keeps only in-frame clones and is missing some. The sample lists about 64,000 clones, 82% occurring once. The input for sequencing was CD4+ or CD8+ T cells sorted from blood, taken in a trial of the OX40 agonist ivuxolimab. These receptors came from an adult with an advanced solid tumor such as melanoma, head and neck, liver or kidney cancer.

V is TRBV5-4 and J is TRBJ1-4; no clear D gene. Germline V gives CDR1 SGHNT, CDR2 YYREEE (reference sequence). V was pared by 4 bases and J by 7 bases, with 14 bases between. The length of the CDR3 is 14 residues. CDR3 protein: CASSRTIGSEKLFF. The CDR3 coding sequence is TGTGCCAGCAGCCGAACTATAGGAAGTGAAAAACTGTTTTTT.

The V call is TRBV30, the J call TRBJ2-4; D is undetermined. Trimming removed 0 bases from V and 9 bases from J, with 9 bases in between. The germline CDR1 and CDR2 sequences are GTSNPN and SVGIG (reference sequence). This CDR3 is built from 12 residues. The CDR3 sequence is CAWSVGQAIQYF. CDR3 sequence (DNA): TGTGCCTGGAGTGTAGGGCAGGCCATTCAGTACTTC.

V is TRBV19 and J is TRBJ1-1; D is undetermined. The CDR3 runs to 15 residues. Germline-derived CDR1 and CDR2 are LNHDA and SQIVND (reference sequence). Trimming took off 3 bases at V and 0 bases at J, with 11 bases between the two ends. CDR3 sequence (DNA): TGTGCCAGTAGTATGCTACAGAGAGTGAACACTGAAGCTTTCTTT. This encodes CASSMLQRVNTEAFF.

The chain couples TRBV7-9 to TRBJ2-3; D is ambiguous. Germline values: CDR1 SEHNR, CDR2 FQNEAQ (reference sequence). The CDR3 contains 15 residues. V shed 2 bases and J shed 6 bases, with 15 bases lying between them. CDR3 coding DNA: TGTGCCAGCAGCTTATCCCAGGCAGGAGCGGATACGCAGTATTTT. The encoded protein is CASSLSQAGADTQYF.

Only a few counts were recorded for this clone. The V gene is TRBV5-1, the J gene TRBJ2-5; 13 bases match TRBD2. Germline V gene lookup returns CDR1 SGHRS and CDR2 YFSETQ. The CDR3 is 17 amino acids. After removal of 0 bases from V and 3 bases from J, the junction contained 5 bases not matched to a gene. In DNA form, the CDR3 reads TGCGCCAGCAGCTTGGGTACTAGCGGGAGGGCGGAAGAGACCCAGTACTTC. Encoded protein: CASSLGTSGRAEETQYF.

The gene calls are TRBV6-1 and TRBJ1-3, with D possibly being TRBD1 (5 bases). The germline V gene encodes CDR1 MNHNS and CDR2 SASEGT. The CDR3 totals 15 residues. V lost 5 bases and J lost 4, with 15 bases in between. CDR3 amino acids: CASSSQGRFGNTIYF. In nucleotides, the CDR3 is TGTGCCAGCAGTTCCCAGGGAAGGTTCGGAAACACCATATATTTT.

This clone was counted once. CDR3 sequence (DNA): TGTGCTAGTGGTTTGGGATCCGGGACAAGCTCCTACGAGCAGTACTTC. This sequence encodes CASGLGSGTSSYEQYF. The gene calls are TRBV12-5 and TRBJ2-7, with D possibly being TRBD1 (6 bases). Germline V gene data show CDR1 as LGHNT and CDR2 as FRNRAP. Trimming pared 1 base from V and 0 bases from J, leaving 13 bases between. The CDR3 sequence is 16 residues long. Based on the CDR3 plus reference TRBV12-5 and TRBJ2-7, the full variable domain is DARVTQTPRHKVTEMGQEVTMRCQPILGHNTVFWYRQTMMQGLELLAYFRNRAPLDDSGMPKDRFSAEMPDATLATLKIQPSEPRDSAVYFCASGLGSGTSSYEQYFGPGTRLTVT.

The genes are TRBV7-9 and TRBJ2-7, with D tentatively TRBD1 or TRBD2 (5 bases each). This CDR3 is built from 15 residues. CDR1 is SEHNR, CDR2 FQNEAQ, per germline (reference sequence). Between the trimmed V and J ends, which lost 1 base and 6 bases, there was a span of 16 bases. The CDR3 bases are TGTGCCAGCAGCTTAGTCATAGGGGCCGAGGGCGAGCAGTACTTC. It specifies CASSLVIGAEGEQYF.

The chain couples TRBV19 to TRBJ2-1, with a weak D call TRBD2 (5 bases). V was clipped by 5 bases and J by 2 bases, with 16 bases between them. The germline gives CDR1 LNHDA, CDR2 SQIVND (reference sequence). This CDR3 is 16 amino acids long. CDR3: CASSDHMRGTYNEQFF. The CDR3 nucleotides read TGTGCCAGTAGTGATCATATGCGAGGGACCTACAATGAGCAGTTCTTC.

The gene calls are TRBV7-8 and TRBJ2-7; D gene ambiguous. Germline V gene data show CDR1 as SGHVS and CDR2 as FQNEAQ. Trimming left V 4 bases short and J 3 bases short, with 4 bases between. The CDR3 runs to 11 residues. This CDR3 is CASSSNYEQYF. As DNA, the CDR3 is TGTGCCAGCAGCTCTAACTACGAGCAGTACTTC.